This is a list of T cell receptor beta chains from one sample in a study of shared T cell receptors in the human thymus. Clones were sequenced by immunoSEQ multiplex PCR, and TCRdb holds only the in-frame ones, with some missing. Of 600,000 to 900,000 clones listed, approximately 85% were seen once; the top ten hold roughly 0.01%. This same sample was also part of a study on human thymus T cells.

Sequencing was carried out using thymocytes. The receptor source for this set is a girl under two years old with a congenital heart defect. Both conserved end residues are part of each CDR3. Each record gives: D gene, clone size, J gene, V gene, CDR3 DNA, CDR3 protein. D genes are given only for firm matches. Part of the rows lack a size; the others show once, few, many or a class for expanded clones.

d_gene: -
abundance: -
j_gene: TRBJ1-3
v_gene: TRBV6-5
CDR3nt: TGTGCCAGCTCCCCCGACACCGCTGAAAACACCATATATTTT
CDR3aa: CASSPDTAENTIYF

d_gene: -
abundance: few
j_gene: TRBJ1-2
v_gene: TRBV7-6
CDR3nt: TGTGCCAGCAGCTCCCTAGTCTACACCTTC
CDR3aa: CASSSLVYTF

d_gene: -
abundance: -
j_gene: TRBJ1-5
v_gene: TRBV21-1
CDR3nt: TGTGCCAGCAGTCAACACCATAATCCGGGACAGGGTTTTCAGCCCCAGCATTTT
CDR3aa: CASSQHHNPGQGFQPQHF

d_gene: -
abundance: once
j_gene: TRBJ1-1
v_gene: TRBV14
CDR3nt: TGTGCCAGCAGCCCACCCCACAGGGAGTGGTCTTCAACCCCCGTGTCGAACACTGAAGCTTTCTTT
CDR3aa: CASSPPHREWSSTPVSNTEAFF

d_gene: -
abundance: few
j_gene: TRBJ1-2
v_gene: TRBV5-1
CDR3nt: TGCGCCAGCAGCTTGGCTTTTCGCCCGGCAGACCGGGGCTATGGCTACACCTTC
CDR3aa: CASSLAFRPADRGYGYTF

d_gene: TRBD1
abundance: -
j_gene: TRBJ1-2
v_gene: TRBV5-8
CDR3nt: TGTGCCAGCAGCCGGACAGGGGCTGCTAACTATGGCTACACCTTC
CDR3aa: CASSRTGAANYGYTF

d_gene: -
abundance: -
j_gene: TRBJ2-7
v_gene: TRBV5-1
CDR3nt: TGCGCCAGCAGTTCTCCCAGACGGGGGGCAGGTTCCGCCTACGAGCAGTACTTC
CDR3aa: CASSSPRRGAGSAYEQYF

d_gene: TRBD2
abundance: -
j_gene: TRBJ2-5
v_gene: TRBV7-7
CDR3nt: TGTGCTAGCAGCTTAGCGGCGACTAGCGGGGGGCGGGAGACCCAGTACTTC
CDR3aa: CASSLAATSGGRETQYF

d_gene: -
abundance: -
j_gene: TRBJ2-7
v_gene: TRBV2
CDR3nt: TGTGCCAGCAGTGCGAGACCACGGGGGGCCGAGCAGTACTTC
CDR3aa: CASSARPRGAEQYF

d_gene: -
abundance: -
j_gene: TRBJ2-7
v_gene: TRBV19
CDR3nt: TGTGCCAGTAAAGACCCAGGGGACCCAACCTACGAGCAGTACTTC
CDR3aa: CASKDPGDPTYEQYF

d_gene: TRBD1
abundance: -
j_gene: TRBJ1-2
v_gene: TRBV2
CDR3nt: TGTGCCAGCAGTGAAGCACCGGGACAGGGGTATGGCTACACCTTC
CDR3aa: CASSEAPGQGYGYTF

d_gene: TRBD1
abundance: -
j_gene: TRBJ1-1
v_gene: TRBV19
CDR3nt: TGTGCCAGTAGTATTGACAGGGGTACTGGTGAAGCTTTCTTT
CDR3aa: CASSIDRGTGEAFF

d_gene: -
abundance: -
j_gene: TRBJ1-1
v_gene: TRBV27
CDR3nt: TGTGCCAGCAGGGCGGGGGGGGCGGAGAAAGCTTTCTTT
CDR3aa: CASRAGGAEKAFF

d_gene: TRBD1
abundance: -
j_gene: TRBJ1-2
v_gene: TRBV7-9
CDR3nt: TGTGCCAGCAGCTTCTCGGGACAGGGTATGATTTACACCTTC
CDR3aa: CASSFSGQGMIYTF

d_gene: -
abundance: -
j_gene: TRBJ1-1
v_gene: TRBV2
CDR3nt: TGTGCCAACTTTAAGGGCCGGGATGTAGCTTTCTTT
CDR3aa: CANFKGRDVAFF

d_gene: -
abundance: -
j_gene: TRBJ1-5
v_gene: TRBV15
CDR3nt: TGTGCCACCAGTGCCCAACAGGTCCAGCCCCAGCATTTT
CDR3aa: CATSAQQVQPQHF

d_gene: -
abundance: -
j_gene: TRBJ1-2
v_gene: TRBV9
CDR3nt: TGTGCCAGCAGCGTAGAAGAGGATTTCCCTAATGGCTACACCTTC
CDR3aa: CASSVEEDFPNGYTF

d_gene: TRBD1
abundance: -
j_gene: TRBJ1-1
v_gene: TRBV6-5
CDR3nt: TGTGCCAGCAGGCCCCCTGGGACAGGGGGCGTGGGAGCTTTCTTT
CDR3aa: CASRPPGTGGVGAFF

d_gene: -
abundance: -
j_gene: TRBJ1-2
v_gene: TRBV6-1
CDR3nt: TGTGCCAGCAGCCCGGGACAACGATATGGCTACACCTTC
CDR3aa: CASSPGQRYGYTF

d_gene: -
abundance: -
j_gene: TRBJ1-1
v_gene: TRBV27
CDR3nt: TGTGCCAGCAGCTCCGGGGTTCAAACCGAACTTTCGAACACTGAAGCTTTCTTT
CDR3aa: CASSSGVQTELSNTEAFF

d_gene: -
abundance: -
j_gene: TRBJ1-1
v_gene: TRBV2
CDR3nt: TGTGCCAGCAGGGTCACAGGGCACGGGTACCTTAAAGCTTTCTTT
CDR3aa: CASRVTGHGYLKAFF

d_gene: -
abundance: -
j_gene: TRBJ1-1
v_gene: TRBV7-2
CDR3nt: TGTGCCAGCAGCGACACGACCACTGGACAGAAGAACACTGAAGCTTTCTTT
CDR3aa: CASSDTTTGQKNTEAFF

d_gene: -
abundance: -
j_gene: TRBJ2-3
v_gene: TRBV7-2
CDR3nt: TGTGCCAGCAGCTTAGAATCTGGACAAATCAGCACAGATACGCAGTATTTT
CDR3aa: CASSLESGQISTDTQYF

d_gene: TRBD2
abundance: -
j_gene: TRBJ2-3
v_gene: TRBV27
CDR3nt: TGTGCCAGCAGTTTAACTAGCGGGGGCCCCACTGGCACAGATACGCAGTATTTT
CDR3aa: CASSLTSGGPTGTDTQYF

d_gene: TRBD1
abundance: -
j_gene: TRBJ2-7
v_gene: TRBV25-1
CDR3nt: TGTGCCAGCAGGGACAGGGGACGCCCGGGGCAGTACTTC
CDR3aa: CASRDRGRPGQYF

d_gene: TRBD2
abundance: -
j_gene: TRBJ2-2
v_gene: TRBV28
CDR3nt: TGTGCCAGCAGTCACAGGACTAGCGGGCAGAACACCGGGGAGCTGTTTTTT
CDR3aa: CASSHRTSGQNTGELFF

d_gene: TRBD1
abundance: -
j_gene: TRBJ1-2
v_gene: TRBV6-1
CDR3nt: TGTGCCAGCAGTGAAGCCACAGGGGCCGGCTACACCTTC
CDR3aa: CASSEATGAGYTF

d_gene: -
abundance: few
j_gene: TRBJ1-1
v_gene: TRBV11-2
CDR3nt: TGTGCCAGCAGATATGGGGCGGGGGGGAACACTGAAGCTTTCTTT
CDR3aa: CASRYGAGGNTEAFF

d_gene: -
abundance: few
j_gene: TRBJ1-1
v_gene: TRBV27
CDR3nt: TGTGCCAGCAGTTCCCGGGTATCGAACACTGAAGCTTTCTTT
CDR3aa: CASSSRVSNTEAFF

d_gene: -
abundance: -
j_gene: TRBJ2-1
v_gene: TRBV5-6
CDR3nt: TGTGCCAGCAGCCACATGGAGGGGCCCCCGGGGAATGAGCAGTTCTTC
CDR3aa: CASSHMEGPPGNEQFF

d_gene: -
abundance: -
j_gene: TRBJ2-5
v_gene: TRBV21-1
CDR3nt: TGTGCCACCATATTCGGACACCGACAAGAGACCCAGTACTTC
CDR3aa: CATIFGHRQETQYF

d_gene: TRBD1
abundance: -
j_gene: TRBJ1-2
v_gene: TRBV14
CDR3nt: TGTGCCAGCGCAAAGGACGGGACAGGGTATGGCTACACCTTC
CDR3aa: CASAKDGTGYGYTF

d_gene: TRBD1
abundance: -
j_gene: TRBJ2-1
v_gene: TRBV7-2
CDR3nt: TGTGCCAGCAGCTTAGTCGGTCCGCAGGGGGTAGTCGCCTACAATGAGCAGTTCTTC
CDR3aa: CASSLVGPQGVVAYNEQFF

d_gene: -
abundance: -
j_gene: TRBJ1-1
v_gene: TRBV18
CDR3nt: TGTGCCAGCTCACCACATTTGCGGGGTGGGAACACTGAAGCTTTCTTT
CDR3aa: CASSPHLRGGNTEAFF

d_gene: -
abundance: -
j_gene: TRBJ2-3
v_gene: TRBV7-8
CDR3nt: TGTGCCAGCAGCCCTCCCACCGGGGAGGCGCTAGATACGCAGTATTTT
CDR3aa: CASSPPTGEALDTQYF

d_gene: -
abundance: -
j_gene: TRBJ1-1
v_gene: TRBV5-1
CDR3nt: TGCGCCAGCAACAAAGAACCCTTGAACACTGAAGCTTTCTTT
CDR3aa: CASNKEPLNTEAFF

d_gene: -
abundance: -
j_gene: TRBJ2-5
v_gene: TRBV5-6
CDR3nt: TGTGCCAGCAGCACAAGCCCCTACAGGGTAAGAGAGACCCAGTACTTC
CDR3aa: CASSTSPYRVRETQYF

d_gene: -
abundance: -
j_gene: TRBJ2-1
v_gene: TRBV10-3
CDR3nt: TGTGCCATCAGTGCGGGAAGCTCCTACAATGAGCAGTTCTTC
CDR3aa: CAISAGSSYNEQFF

d_gene: -
abundance: -
j_gene: TRBJ1-1
v_gene: TRBV20-1
CDR3nt: TGCAGTCTCTCCGGGGGGACTGAAGCTTTCTTT
CDR3aa: CSLSGGTEAFF

d_gene: -
abundance: -
j_gene: TRBJ1-4
v_gene: TRBV4-1
CDR3nt: TGCGCCAGCAGCCAAGATCTCCCGGGGGAAAAACTGTTTTTT
CDR3aa: CASSQDLPGEKLFF

d_gene: -
abundance: few
j_gene: TRBJ1-2
v_gene: TRBV12-5
CDR3nt: TGTGCTAGTGGTCAACAGGGCTTCCTATCGTACTATGGCTACACCTTC
CDR3aa: CASGQQGFLSYYGYTF

d_gene: -
abundance: -
j_gene: TRBJ1-2
v_gene: TRBV5-1
CDR3nt: TGCGCCAGCAGCTCGACCCACCTTGGACAGAACTATGGCTACACCTTC
CDR3aa: CASSSTHLGQNYGYTF

d_gene: -
abundance: -
j_gene: TRBJ1-2
v_gene: TRBV7-9
CDR3nt: TGTGCCAGCAGCTTAGAAGGGGTTAGTTGGGACTACACCTTC
CDR3aa: CASSLEGVSWDYTF

d_gene: -
abundance: -
j_gene: TRBJ1-1
v_gene: TRBV7-9
CDR3nt: TGTGCCAGCAGCTCCCCCGGAGGACGAGGGACTGAAGCTTTCTTT
CDR3aa: CASSSPGGRGTEAFF

d_gene: TRBD2
abundance: -
j_gene: TRBJ2-3
v_gene: TRBV6-6
CDR3nt: TGTGCCAGCAACCTACGGACTAGCGGGGCTGATACGCAGTATTTT
CDR3aa: CASNLRTSGADTQYF

d_gene: -
abundance: -
j_gene: TRBJ1-1
v_gene: TRBV30
CDR3nt: TGTGCCTGGTACCCAACAGGGTTCGATTTTCACACTGAAGCTTTCTTT
CDR3aa: CAWYPTGFDFHTEAFF

d_gene: -
abundance: -
j_gene: TRBJ1-5
v_gene: TRBV7-2
CDR3nt: TGTGCCAGCAGCTTAGGGGTACAGGGTAGAGGTCAGCCCCAGCATTTT
CDR3aa: CASSLGVQGRGQPQHF

d_gene: -
abundance: -
j_gene: TRBJ1-6
v_gene: TRBV6-5
CDR3nt: TGTGCCAGCAGGATCGCCCCCGGGTTAGATTCACCCCTCCACTTT
CDR3aa: CASRIAPGLDSPLHF

d_gene: -
abundance: -
j_gene: TRBJ2-3
v_gene: TRBV10-1
CDR3nt: TGCGCCAGCAGTGAGATGGAGGACCCAGATACGCAGTATTTT
CDR3aa: CASSEMEDPDTQYF

d_gene: TRBD1
abundance: -
j_gene: TRBJ1-1
v_gene: TRBV11-2
CDR3nt: TGTGCCAGCAGCTCGGGACAGGGAGCTTTCTTT
CDR3aa: CASSSGQGAFF

d_gene: TRBD1
abundance: -
j_gene: TRBJ1-1
v_gene: TRBV27
CDR3nt: TGTGCCAGCAGGGGGACAGCGACACAAACCACTGAAGCTTTCTTT
CDR3aa: CASRGTATQTTEAFF

d_gene: TRBD1
abundance: -
j_gene: TRBJ2-1
v_gene: TRBV19
CDR3nt: TGTGCCACTACCAGGACAGGGGAGGCATACAATGAGCAGTTCTTC
CDR3aa: CATTRTGEAYNEQFF

d_gene: -
abundance: -
j_gene: TRBJ2-3
v_gene: TRBV28
CDR3nt: TGTGCCAGCATTCCGGACTACACAGATACGCAGTATTTT
CDR3aa: CASIPDYTDTQYF

d_gene: -
abundance: -
j_gene: TRBJ1-6
v_gene: TRBV6-6
CDR3nt: TGTGGAACAGGGAGGGACTCCTATAATTCACCCCTCCACTTT
CDR3aa: CGTGRDSYNSPLHF